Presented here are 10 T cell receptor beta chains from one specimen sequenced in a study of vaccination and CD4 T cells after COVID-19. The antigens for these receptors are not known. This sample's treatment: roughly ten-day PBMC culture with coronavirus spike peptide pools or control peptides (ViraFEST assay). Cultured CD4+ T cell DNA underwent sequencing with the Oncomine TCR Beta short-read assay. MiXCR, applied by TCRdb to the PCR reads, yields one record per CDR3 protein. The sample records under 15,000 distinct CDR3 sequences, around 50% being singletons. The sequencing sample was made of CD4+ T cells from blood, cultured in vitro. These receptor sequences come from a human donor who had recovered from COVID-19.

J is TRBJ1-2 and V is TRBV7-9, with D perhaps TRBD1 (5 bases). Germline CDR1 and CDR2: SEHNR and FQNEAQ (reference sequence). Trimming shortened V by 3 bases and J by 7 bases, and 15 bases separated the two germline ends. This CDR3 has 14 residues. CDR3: CASSFRDARGGYTF. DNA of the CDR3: TGTGCCAGCAGCTTCCGGGACGCCAGAGGTGGCTACACCTTC. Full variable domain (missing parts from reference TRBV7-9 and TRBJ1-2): DTGVSQNPRHKITKRGQNVTFRCDPISEHNRLYWYRQTLGQGPEFLTYFQNEAQLEKSRLLSDRFSAERPKGSFSTLEIQRTEQGDSAMYLCASSFRDARGGYTFGSGTRLTVV.

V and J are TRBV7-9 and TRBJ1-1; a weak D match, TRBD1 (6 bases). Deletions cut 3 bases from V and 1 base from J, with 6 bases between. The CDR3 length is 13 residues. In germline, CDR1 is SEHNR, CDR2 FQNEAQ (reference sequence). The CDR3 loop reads CASSLGQNTEAFF. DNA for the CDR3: TGTGCCAGCAGCTTGGGACAGAACACTGAAGCTTTCTTT.

DNA of the CDR3: TGTGCCAGCAGTTTAATCAATGAGCAGTTCTTC. Translated, it gives CASSLINEQFF. The V call is TRBV12-3 or TRBV12-4, the J call TRBJ2-1, with no clear D. The CDR3 is 11 residues long. Trimming shortened V by 2 bases and J by 6 bases, and 2 bases separated the two germline ends.

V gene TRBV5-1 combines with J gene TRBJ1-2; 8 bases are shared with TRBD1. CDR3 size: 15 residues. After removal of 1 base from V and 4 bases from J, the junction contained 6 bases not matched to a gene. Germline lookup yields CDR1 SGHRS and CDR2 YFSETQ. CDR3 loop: CASSLLTGESYGYTF. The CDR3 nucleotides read TGCGCCAGCAGCTTGCTGACAGGGGAAAGCTATGGCTACACCTTC.

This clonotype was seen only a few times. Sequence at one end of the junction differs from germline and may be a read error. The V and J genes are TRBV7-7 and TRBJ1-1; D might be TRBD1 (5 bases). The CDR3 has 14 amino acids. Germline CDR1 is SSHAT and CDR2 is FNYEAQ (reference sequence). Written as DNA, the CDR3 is TGTGCTAGCAGCTTAGACCGGGGGATGGCTGAAGCTTTCTTT. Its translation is CASSLDRGMAEAFF.

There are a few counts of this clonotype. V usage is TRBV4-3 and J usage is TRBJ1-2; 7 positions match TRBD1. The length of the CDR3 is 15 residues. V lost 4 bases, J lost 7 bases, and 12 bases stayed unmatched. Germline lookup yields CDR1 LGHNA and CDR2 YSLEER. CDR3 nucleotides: TGCGCCAGCAGCCCCCAACAAAGGGGGCTGGGTGGCTACACCTTC. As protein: CASSPQQRGLGGYTF.

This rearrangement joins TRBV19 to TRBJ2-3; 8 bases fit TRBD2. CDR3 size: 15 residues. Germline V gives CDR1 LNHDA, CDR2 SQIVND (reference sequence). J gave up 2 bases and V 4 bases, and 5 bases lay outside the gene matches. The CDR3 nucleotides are TGTGCCAGTAGTACTTCTAGCGGGTACACAGATACGCAGTATTTT. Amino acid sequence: CASSTSSGYTDTQYF.

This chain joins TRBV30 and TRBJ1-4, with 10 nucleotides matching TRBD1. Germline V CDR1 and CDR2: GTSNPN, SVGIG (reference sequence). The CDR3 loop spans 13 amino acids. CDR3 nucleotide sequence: TGTGCTTGCCCTGACAGGGGGCAAGAAAAACTGTTTTTT. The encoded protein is CACPDRGQEKLFF. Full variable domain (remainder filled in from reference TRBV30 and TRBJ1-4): SQTIHQWPATLVQPVGSPLSLECTVEGTSNPNLYWYRQAAGRGLQLLFYSVGIGQISSEVPQNLSASRPQDRQFILSSKKLLLSDSGFYLCACPDRGQEKLFFGSGTQLSVL.

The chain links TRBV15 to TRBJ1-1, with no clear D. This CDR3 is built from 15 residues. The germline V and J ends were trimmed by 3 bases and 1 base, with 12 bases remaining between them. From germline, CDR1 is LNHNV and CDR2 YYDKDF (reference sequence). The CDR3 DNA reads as TGTGCCACCAGCAGCCTCGACACAAGGAACACTGAAGCTTTCTTT. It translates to CATSSLDTRNTEAFF.

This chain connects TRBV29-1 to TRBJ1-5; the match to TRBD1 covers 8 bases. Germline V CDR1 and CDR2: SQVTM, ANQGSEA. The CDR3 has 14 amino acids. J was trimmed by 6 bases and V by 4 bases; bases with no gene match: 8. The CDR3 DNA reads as TGCAGCGTTGCTGGTCAGGGGGCGGGTCAGCCCCAGCATTTT. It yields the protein CSVAGQGAGQPQHF.